This TCR beta chain was obtained from a study of blood T cell repertoires in COVID-19. The wider study: The United States, Italy and Spain provided the acute and convalescent COVID-19 samples. Sample material is recorded as cDNA or gDNA derived from T cells, B-cell-depleted T cells, or PBMCs.

In the original processing: Estimation of nucleated cell counts was performed using reference gene primer amplification. Measured with immunoSEQ multiplex PCR; TCRdb has only the in-frame clones, and not every one. Clone size and V and J calls were adopted from that table, with D and trimming inferred from the DNA. The sample records 190,000 or so clones, 70% to 80% being singletons. CDR1 and CDR2 (germline): MDHEN, SYDVKM. Trimming stripped 7 bases from V and 3 bases from J, with 12 bases between. The CDR3 is made up of 14 amino acids. This TCR came from a man in his fifties who had recovered from COVID-19. Sample: peripheral blood. The chain has TRBV28 and TRBJ2-2; tentatively, D is TRBD2 (5 bases). The DNA for the CDR3 is TGTGCCAGCACCCCCGGGGATTACACCGGGGAGCTGTTTTTT. This codes for CASTPGDYTGELFF.